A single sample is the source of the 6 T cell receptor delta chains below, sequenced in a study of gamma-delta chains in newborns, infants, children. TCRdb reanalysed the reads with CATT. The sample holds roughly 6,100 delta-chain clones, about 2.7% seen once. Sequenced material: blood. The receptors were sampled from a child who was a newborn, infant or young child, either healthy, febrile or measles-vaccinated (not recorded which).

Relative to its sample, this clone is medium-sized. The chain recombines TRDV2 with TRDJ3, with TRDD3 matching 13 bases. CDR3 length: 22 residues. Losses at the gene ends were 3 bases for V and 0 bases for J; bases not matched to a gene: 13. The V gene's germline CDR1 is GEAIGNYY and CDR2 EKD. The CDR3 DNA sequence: TGTGCCTGTGACCCTCTACTGGGGGATACGCATGAAGGCTCCTGGGACACCCGACAGATGTTTTTC. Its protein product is CACDPLLGDTHEGSWDTRQMFF.

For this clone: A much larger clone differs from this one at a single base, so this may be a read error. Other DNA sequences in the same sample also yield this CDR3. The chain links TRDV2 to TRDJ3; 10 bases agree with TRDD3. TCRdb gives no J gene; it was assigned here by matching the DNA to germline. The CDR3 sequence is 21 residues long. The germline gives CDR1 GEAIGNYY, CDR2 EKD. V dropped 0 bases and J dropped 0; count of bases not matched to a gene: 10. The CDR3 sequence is CACDTGGTGGFSSWDTRQMFF. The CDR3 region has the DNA TGTGCCTGTGACACCGGCGGTACTGGGGGATTTAGCTCCTGGGACACCCGACAGATGTTTTTC.

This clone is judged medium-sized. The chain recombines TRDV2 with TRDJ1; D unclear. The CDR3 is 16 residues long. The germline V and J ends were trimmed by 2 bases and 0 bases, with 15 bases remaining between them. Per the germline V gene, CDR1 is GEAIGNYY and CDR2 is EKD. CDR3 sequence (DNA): TGTGCCTGTGACAAAGCCGAGGAGTTGTACACCGATAAACTCATCTTT. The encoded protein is CACDKAEELYTDKLIF.

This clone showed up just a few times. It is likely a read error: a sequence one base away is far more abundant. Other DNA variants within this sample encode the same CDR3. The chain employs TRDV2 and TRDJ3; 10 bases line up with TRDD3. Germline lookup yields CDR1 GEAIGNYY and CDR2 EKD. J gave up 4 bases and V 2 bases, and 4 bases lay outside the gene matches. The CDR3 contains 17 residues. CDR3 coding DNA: TGTGCCTGTGACAGTACTGGGGGATCTTGGGACACCCGACAGATGTTTTTC. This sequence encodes CACDSTGGSWDTRQMFF.

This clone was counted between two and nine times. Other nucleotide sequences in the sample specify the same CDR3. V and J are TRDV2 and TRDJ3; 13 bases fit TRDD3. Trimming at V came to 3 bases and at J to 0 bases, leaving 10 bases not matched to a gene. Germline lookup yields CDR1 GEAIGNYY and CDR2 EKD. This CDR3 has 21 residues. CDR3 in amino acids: CACDSTGGYGAFSWDTRQMFF. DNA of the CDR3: TGTGCCTGTGACTCTACTGGGGGATACGGAGCCTTCTCCTGGGACACCCGACAGATGTTTTTC.

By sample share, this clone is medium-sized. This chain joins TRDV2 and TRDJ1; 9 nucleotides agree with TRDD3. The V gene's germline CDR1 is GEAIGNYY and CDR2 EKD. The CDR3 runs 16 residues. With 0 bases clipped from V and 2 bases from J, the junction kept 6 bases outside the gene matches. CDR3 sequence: CACDTVDWGKTDKLIF. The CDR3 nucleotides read TGTGCCTGTGACACCGTCGACTGGGGGAAAACCGATAAACTCATCTTT.